The text below deals with one T cell receptor beta chain. The entry originates in a study of blood T cells in healthy people across ages. Next came a second PCR, run for about 7 to 12 cycles, which used a sample-barcoded 5' primer along with a J-beta primer mix. MiXCR, run by TCRdb on the 5' RACE reads, gives a single entry per CDR3 protein. The sample has about 1 million distinct CDR3 sequences, under 55% seen once; the top ten hold under 20%. CDR3 length: 14 amino acids. J was trimmed by 7 bases and V by 5 bases; bases with no gene match: 7. This TCR was sampled from a woman in her sixties or seventies in good health. The specimen sequenced was blood. This chain links TRBV12-3 or TRBV12-4 with TRBJ2-1, with 8 bases lining up with TRBD2. The CDR3 DNA follows: TGTGCCAGCAGTCGAAGCGGGAGAGCAAATGAGCAGTTCTTC. Translating gives CASSRSGRANEQFF.